This TCR beta chain was sequenced in a study of cytomegalovirus exposure and HLA in healthy donors. The CDR3 covers 12 residues. V was cut by 8 bases and J by 4 bases, with 12 bases left in between. From germline, CDR1 is SNHLY and CDR2 FYNNEI. Regarding this clone: Its antigen is unidentified.

Study results and limitations: Per a later analysis, HLA-associated TCR beta chains showed more clonal expansion than other, equally common TCR beta chains. Cytomegalovirus-associated status was assigned to 164 TCR beta chains. Rarity held for most TCR sequences, but there were some public TCRs that occurred in many donors.

This PCR relied on a set of 60 Vbeta primers and 13 Jbeta primers. Assay used: immunoSEQ multiplex PCR; TCRdb lists only in-frame clones, some missing. The table includes 200,000 to 250,000 clones, about 88% detected once. This rearrangement joins TRBV2 to TRBJ2-7; possibly TRBD1 for D (5 bases). What was sequenced was PBMCs. The clonotype originates from a girl aged 2 to 10 in good health and CMV-seronegative. CDR3 sequence reads: CASSTGNYEQYF. The CDR3 bases are TGTGCCAGCTCCACAGGTAATTACGAGCAGTACTTC.